Listed below are T cell receptor beta chains from one sample, sequenced in a study of blood T cell repertoires in COVID-19. Here immunoSEQ multiplex PCR was the method, and the copy in TCRdb shows in-frame clones only, minus some. The sample gives about 80,000 clones, 88% of which show up once; around 7% is in the top ten. Sequencing used peripheral blood. The source of these receptors is a woman older than 75 with acute or convalescent COVID-19. Both conserved end residues are part of each CDR3.

J gene,V gene,CDR3 protein
TRBJ1-1,TRBV5-1,CASSLMVAKGYNTEAFF
TRBJ2-7,TRBV4-1,CASSPRDRGPYEQYF
TRBJ1-1,TRBV5-6,CASSLDGQGNTEAFF
TRBJ1-1,TRBV7-8,CASSSGQGRTEAFF
TRBJ1-2,TRBV3-1/TRBV3-2,CASSPSAGFYGYTF
TRBJ1-2,TRBV29-1,CSVNPGTANYGYTF
TRBJ2-7,TRBV7-2,CASSLARTDRGEQYF
TRBJ1-2,TRBV19,CAIRGLGTNGYTF
TRBJ1-5,TRBV18,CASSDMANQPQHF
TRBJ2-1,TRBV10-1,CASSTSGEANEQFF
TRBJ2-1,TRBV19,CASSIINRQTNNEQFF
TRBJ2-3,TRBV14,CASSKRSGTGGDTQYF
TRBJ1-6,TRBV30,CAWSVRGYSPLHF
TRBJ2-5,TRBV7-6,CASSLRDRGETQYF
TRBJ1-1,TRBV27,CASSTRQGGTVNTEAFF
TRBJ2-7,TRBV6-5,CASSYLAGASYEQYF
TRBJ2-1,TRBV11-2,CASSLGGQGNEQFF